This T cell receptor beta chain originates from a study of persistence of HIV-infected CD4 T cells. The study, taken as a whole, reports: Antigen-responding cells were enriched for degenerate expanded CDR3beta sequences.

Trimming cost V 3 bases and J 5 bases; bases outside gene matches: 6. The CDR3 has 15 amino acids. Germline V gene data show CDR1 as SNHLY and CDR2 as FYNNEI. Overlapping HIV-1 Gag 15-mer peptides at approximately 1 ug per peptide per mL were used. CD40L/CD69 double-negative CD45RO-high memory CD4+ T cells were collected. The libraries were made with immunoSEQ version 4 in survey mode. Produced via immunoSEQ multiplex PCR; TCRdb's table is partial and in-frame only. The profile shows approximately 35,000 clones, approximately 78% of them singletons. For this clone: Its antigen remains unidentified.

The source was cultured CD4+ T cells from PBMCs, collected from a patient who received antiretroviral therapy. This TCR derives from an adult with HIV. The donor label of this sample is uncertain. The gene calls are TRBV2 and TRBJ2-3, with TRBD1 identical over 9 bases. CDR3 coding DNA: TGTGCCAGCAGTGACACGACAGGGGGTAGAGATACGCAGTATTTT. It encodes CASSDTTGGRDTQYF.